This TCR beta chain was recovered during a study of blood T cell repertoires in COVID-19. Original processing methods: Amplification from reference gene primers served as the basis for estimated nucleated cell counts. Sequencing was performed with immunoSEQ multiplex PCR; in TCRdb, only in-frame clones are kept and a portion is missing. V and J calls and clone size are those listed in that table; D and trimming were worked out from the DNA. The top ten hold approximately 8.7% of the sample, which has about 230,000 clones, 81% seen once. This CDR3 comprises 15 residues. CDR1 is MNHNS, CDR2 SASEGT, per germline. V was shortened by 2 bases and J by 6 bases, with 14 bases between the two germline ends.

Sequenced input: peripheral blood. The chain carries TRBV6-1 and TRBJ2-1; no clear D. This TCR derives from a woman of 80 years or more with acute or convalescent COVID-19. CDR3 loop: CASSERWAAVNEQFF. The CDR3 DNA sequence: TGTGCCAGCAGTGAAAGATGGGCCGCCGTCAATGAGCAGTTCTTC.